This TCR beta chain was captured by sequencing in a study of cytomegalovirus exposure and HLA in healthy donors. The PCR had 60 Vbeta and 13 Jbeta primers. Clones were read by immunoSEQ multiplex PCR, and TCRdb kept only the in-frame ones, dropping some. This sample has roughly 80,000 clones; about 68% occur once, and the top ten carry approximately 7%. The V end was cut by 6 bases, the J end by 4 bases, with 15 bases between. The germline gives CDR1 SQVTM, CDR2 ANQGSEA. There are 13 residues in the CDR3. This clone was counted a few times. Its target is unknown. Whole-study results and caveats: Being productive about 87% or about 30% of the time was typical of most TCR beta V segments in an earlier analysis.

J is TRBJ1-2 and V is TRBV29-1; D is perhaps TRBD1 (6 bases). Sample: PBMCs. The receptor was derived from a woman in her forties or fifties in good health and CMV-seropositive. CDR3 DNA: TGCAGCGTCCGAGGGGGTGGGTCCTATGGCTACACCTTC. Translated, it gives CSVRGGGSYGYTF.